The 24 T cell receptor beta chains reported below all come from one sample, sequenced in a study of blood T cell repertoires in COVID-19. The repertoire was sequenced with immunoSEQ multiplex PCR; TCRdb's copy has only in-frame clones and lacks some. Seen here are about 430,000 clones, about 88% observed once, and the top ten hold roughly 1.4%. Sequencing used PBMCs or T cells enriched from blood (not recorded which). Receptors originate from a woman in her late teens or twenties who had been exposed to COVID-19.

This sequence joins TRBV10-2 and TRBJ2-7; no firm D call. Trimming pared 7 bases from V and 2 bases from J, leaving 9 bases between. The germline V gene has CDR1 WSHSY and CDR2 SAAADI. This CDR3 region has 12 residues. The CDR3 loop reads CASMADPYEQYF. CDR3 coding DNA: TGCGCCAGCATGGCGGATCCCTACGAGCAGTACTTC.

This chain connects TRBV10-2 to TRBJ2-7; 10 bases map to TRBD2. CDR1 and CDR2 (germline): WSHSY, SAAADI. This CDR3 has 13 residues. V lost 9 bases and J lost 0; bases outside the gene matches: 2. CDR3 coding DNA: TGCGCCAGTGGGACTAGCGACTCCTACGAGCAGTACTTC. As protein: CASGTSDSYEQYF.

This sequence joins TRBV16 and TRBJ2-7; possible D gene TRBD1, 6 bases. The germline gives CDR1 KGHSY, CDR2 FQNENV. This CDR3 is 16 amino acids long. V was shortened by 1 base and J by 0 bases, with 13 bases between the two germline ends. The CDR3 nucleotides read TGTGCCAGCAGCCAATGGGGGCAGGTTGCCTCCTACGAGCAGTACTTC. It translates to CASSQWGQVASYEQYF.

This chain connects TRBV12-3 or TRBV12-4 to TRBJ1-1, with no clear D. V dropped 1 base and J dropped 8 bases, with 5 bases sitting between them. CDR3 length equals 11 residues. The CDR3 sequence: CASSLGAEAFF. The CDR3 region has the DNA TGTGCCAGCAGTTTAGGCGCAGAAGCTTTCTTT.

V usage is TRBV11-2 and J usage is TRBJ2-1; TRBD2 matches at 9 bases. The CDR3 sequence is 15 residues long. Germline CDR1 SGHAT, CDR2 FQNNGV. V dropped 5 bases and J dropped 6; count of bases not matched to a gene: 8. The CDR3 bases are TGTGCCAGCAGCCCCCCACTAGCGGGTAGCAATGAGCAGTTCTTC. Translated, it gives CASSPPLAGSNEQFF.

V and J are TRBV18 and TRBJ2-2; 7 bases are a match to TRBD1. V dropped 3 bases and J dropped 1; count of bases not matched to a gene: 2. The CDR3 consists of 15 residues. In germline, CDR1 is KGHSH, CDR2 LQKENI. As DNA, the CDR3 is TGTGCCAGCTCACCCGGGACAGAGAACACCGGGGAGCTGTTTTTT. This encodes CASSPGTENTGELFF.

The chain combines TRBV28 with TRBJ2-7; D perhaps matches TRBD2 (5 bases). CDR1 is MDHEN, CDR2 SYDVKM, per germline. V was shortened by 3 bases and J by 3 bases, with 15 bases between the two germline ends. There are 15 residues in the CDR3. The CDR3 bases are TGTGCCAGCAGTTTGAGAGGGTGGACGGGCTACGAGCAGTACTTC. It is translated as CASSLRGWTGYEQYF.

The chain employs TRBV28 and TRBJ1-5; TRBD1 matches at 9 bases. With V trimmed by 9 bases and J by 7 bases, 19 bases remained unmatched. CDR1 and CDR2 (germline): MDHEN, SYDVKM. The CDR3 has 17 amino acids. CDR3 coding DNA: TGTGCCAGTAGTGGCGAGGGGGACAGGGCTCGGGGGCAGCCCCAGCATTTT. It is translated as CASSGEGDRARGQPQHF.

The chain couples TRBV3-1 (or the pseudogene TRBV3-2) to TRBJ1-2; D is perhaps TRBD1 (5 bases). The V gene lost 1 base and the J gene lost 3 bases, with 9 bases spanning the gap. The CDR3 covers 14 residues. Germline V lookup: CDR1 LGHDT, CDR2 YNNKEL (reference sequence). The CDR3: CASSQVDSYYGYTF. The CDR3 nucleotides are TGTGCCAGCAGCCAAGTAGACAGCTACTATGGCTACACCTTC.

The J gene is TRBJ2-3, the V gene TRBV5-1, with 9 nucleotides matching TRBD2. The CDR3 is 16 amino acids. Germline V gives CDR1 SGHRS, CDR2 YFSETQ. V gave up 7 bases and J gave up 7 bases; unmatched junction bases: 16. CDR3 residues: CASYPVGGGAVYTQYF. CDR3 nucleotides: TGCGCCAGCTATCCCGTCGGCGGGGGGGCTGTGTATACGCAGTATTTT.

The rearrangement links TRBV3-1 (or the pseudogene TRBV3-2) to TRBJ2-7; D is undetermined. This CDR3 region has 14 residues. The germline V and J ends were trimmed by 1 base and 0 bases, with 7 bases remaining between them. Per germline, CDR1 LGHDT and CDR2 YNNKEL (reference sequence). The CDR3 protein is CASSQGSFSYEQYF. The CDR3 nucleotides read TGTGCCAGCAGCCAAGGGAGTTTCTCCTACGAGCAGTACTTC.

The V gene is TRBV3-1 (or the pseudogene TRBV3-2), the J gene TRBJ2-6, with D possibly TRBD2 on 6 matching bases. Trimming left V 0 bases short and J 0 bases short, with 12 bases between. The CDR3 is 18 amino acids. CDR1 is LGHDT and CDR2 is YNNKEL in the germline V gene (reference sequence). This CDR3 reads CASSQDRGGGSGANVLTF. The DNA for the CDR3 is TGTGCCAGCAGCCAAGATAGGGGAGGAGGCTCTGGGGCCAACGTCCTGACTTTC.

V usage is TRBV9 and J usage is TRBJ2-5, with TRBD1 matching over 7 bases. V lost 2 bases, J lost 2 bases, and 3 bases stayed unmatched. The CDR3 loop spans 14 amino acids. Per the germline V gene, CDR1 is SGDLS and CDR2 is YYNGEE. The chain's CDR3 is CASSVRDRQETQYF. The CDR3 region has the DNA TGTGCCAGCAGCGTTAGGGACAGACAAGAGACCCAGTACTTC.

This clone was observed a single time. This chain joins TRBV7-2 and TRBJ2-7; 7 bases fit TRBD2. V dropped 3 bases and J dropped 3; count of bases not matched to a gene: 5. This CDR3 region has 14 residues. Germline CDR1 and CDR2: SGHTA and FQGNSA. CDR3 sequence: CASSFPGTNYEQYF. The CDR3 coding sequence is TGTGCCAGCAGCTTCCCCGGGACTAACTACGAGCAGTACTTC.

Of note for this clone: This specimen includes other DNA sequences encoding the same CDR3. The chain recombines TRBV12-5 with TRBJ2-2, with 7 bases matching TRBD1. CDR1 and CDR2 from the germline V gene are LGHNT and FRNRAP. This CDR3 is 15 amino acids long. The V segment lost 7 bases and the J segment 4 bases; nucleotides outside the gene matches: 9. CDR3 protein: CASAPGQSFTGELFF. CDR3 sequence (DNA): TGTGCTAGTGCCCCGGGACAGTCATTCACCGGGGAGCTGTTTTTT.

V gene TRBV9 combines with J gene TRBJ1-2; possibly TRBD1 for D (6 bases). The CDR3 is 14 residues long. Germline V gene sequence: CDR1 SGDLS, CDR2 YYNGEE. Trimming took off 1 base at V and 4 bases at J, with 11 bases between the two ends. The CDR3 spells CASSVTGGGYGYTF. Written as DNA, the CDR3 is TGTGCCAGCAGCGTAACTGGGGGCGGCTATGGCTACACCTTC. The entire variable domain, with the rest obtained from reference TRBV9 and TRBJ1-2, is as follows: DSGVTQTPKHLITATGQRVTLRCSPRSGDLSVYWYQQSLDQGLQFLIQYYNGEERAKGNILERFSAQQFPDLHSELNLSSLELGDSALYFCASSVTGGGYGYTFGSGTRLTVV.

The CDR3: CASSYTGDQPQHF. The CDR3 bases are TGTGCCAGCAGCTATACAGGGGATCAGCCCCAGCATTTT. The chain combines TRBV7-2 with TRBJ1-5; 7 bases agree with TRBD1. This CDR3 comprises 13 residues. Germline CDR1 reads SGHTA; CDR2 reads FQGNSA. Germline trimming cut 4 bases from V and 5 bases from J; bases unmatched to any gene: 2.

The table lists this clone with a count of one. The chain carries TRBV18 and TRBJ1-1, with a weak D call TRBD1 (6 bases). The germline CDR1 and CDR2 sequences are KGHSH and LQKENI. The CDR3 runs to 14 residues. The V and J ends lost 3 bases and 3 bases respectively, with 11 bases between them. For the CDR3, the DNA is TGTGCCAGCTCACCGCAATCAGGGGACACTGAAGCTTTCTTT. Protein sequence: CASSPQSGDTEAFF.

The chain uses TRBV19 and TRBJ1-5, with unresolved D. CDR3 length equals 16 residues. Germline lookup yields CDR1 LNHDA and CDR2 SQIVND (reference sequence). Trimming shortened V by 1 base and J by 0 bases, and 10 bases separated the two germline ends. The CDR3 nucleotides are TGTGCCAGTAGTATAGGAGTGAGAGATAGCAATCAGCCCCAGCATTTT. Translation gives CASSIGVRDSNQPQHF.

This chain connects TRBV25-1 to TRBJ2-1, with a tentative D call TRBD1 (6 bases). V was trimmed by 4 bases and J by 7 bases, leaving 14 bases between them. The CDR3 is 14 amino acids. CDR1 and CDR2 (germline): MGHDK, SYGVNS. The CDR3 sequence: CASSGHRQVNEQFF. The CDR3 DNA reads TGTGCCAGCAGTGGCCATCGACAGGTAAATGAGCAGTTCTTC.

The chain links TRBV4-2 to TRBJ2-1; TRBD2 agrees at 10 bases. CDR3 length equals 20 residues. Germline V CDR1 and CDR2: LGHNA, YNFKEQ. V gave up 1 base and J gave up 0 bases; unmatched junction bases: 12. CDR3 DNA sequence: TGTGCCAGCAGCCAAGTATCTAGCGGGGGTTACCCTAGCTCCTACAATGAGCAGTTCTTC. Its protein product is CASSQVSSGGYPSSYNEQFF.

This clone appeared a few times. V gene TRBV4-1 combines with J gene TRBJ2-5, with D perhaps matching TRBD2 (5 bases). V lost 1 base and J 5 bases, leaving 11 bases between the germline ends. Per germline, CDR1 MGHRA and CDR2 YSYEKL. The CDR3 covers 14 residues. The CDR3 nucleotides are TGCGCCAGCAGCCAAGTAGGACTCCAGGAGACCCAGTACTTC. Its protein product is CASSQVGLQETQYF.

The rearrangement links TRBV12-3 or TRBV12-4 to TRBJ1-1, with D perhaps TRBD1 (5 bases). The CDR3 has 12 amino acids. V shed 1 base and J shed 7 bases, with 7 bases lying between them. The CDR3 DNA reads TGTGCCAGCAGTTTAGGGACAAATGAAGCTTTCTTT. It specifies CASSLGTNEAFF.

V is TRBV14 and J is TRBJ2-7; 12 nucleotides line up with TRBD2. The ends lost 1 base at V and 2 bases at J; junction bases unmatched: 0. This CDR3 is 15 amino acids long. Per the germline V gene, CDR1 is SGHDN and CDR2 is FVKESK. Here the CDR3 DNA reads TGTGCCAGCAGCCAAGCTAGCGGGAGGGCCTACGAGCAGTACTTC. It translates to CASSQASGRAYEQYF.